Shown below are 7 T cell receptor beta chains from a single sample sequenced in a study of T cell clones after liver transplantation. TCRdb keeps only in-frame clones here, not all; method: immunoSEQ multiplex PCR. The top ten hold around 33% of the sample, which has more than 5,000 clones, over 70% seen once. The source was CD8+ T cells from blood, collected before liver transplant. These receptors originate from a human donor who received a liver transplant.

This clone was detected only a few times. This chain connects TRBV6-1 to TRBJ1-5; TRBD1 aligns across 8 bases. The CDR3 consists of 17 residues. Germline V gene data show CDR1 as MNHNS and CDR2 as SASEGT. J lost 0 bases, V lost 4 bases, and 8 bases had no gene match. The CDR3 protein is CASSAWTGSYSNQPQHF. CDR3 sequence (DNA): TGTGCCAGCAGTGCTTGGACAGGGTCCTATAGCAATCAGCCCCAGCATTTT.

The rearrangement joins TRBV19 to TRBJ1-5; D not certain. The CDR3 is 13 amino acids. V lost 4 bases and J lost 4, with 8 bases in between. The germline V gene encodes CDR1 LNHDA and CDR2 SQIVND (reference sequence). The CDR3 DNA reads TGTGCCAGTAGTACAAACACTAATCAGCCCCAGCATTTT. Its translation: CASSTNTNQPQHF.

This chain connects TRBV7-8 to TRBJ2-1; D tentatively fits TRBD1 or TRBD2 (6 bases each). This CDR3 spans 17 amino acids. V gave up 5 bases and J gave up 0 bases, with 17 bases separating them. Germline-derived CDR1 and CDR2 are SGHVS and FQNEAQ. As DNA, the CDR3 is TGTGCCAGCAGCCGAGCTGGGGGGCCGGCCTCCTACAATGAGCAGTTCTTC. Its protein product is CASSRAGGPASYNEQFF. Together with reference TRBV7-8 and TRBJ2-1, the CDR3 gives the full variable domain: GAGVSQSPRYKVAKRGQDVALRCDPISGHVSLFWYQQALGQGPEFLTYFQNEAQLDKSGLPSDRFFAERPEGSVSTLKIQRTQQEDSAVYLCASSRAGGPASYNEQFFGPGTRLTVL.

V and J are TRBV7-2 and TRBJ1-4; D is uncertain. The CDR3 contains 15 residues. Germline V CDR1 and CDR2: SGHTA, FQGNSA. V was shortened by 1 base and J by 5 bases, with 11 bases between the two germline ends. The CDR3 region has the DNA TGTGCCAGCAGCTTAGGGGAGGGTCGAAATGAAAAACTGTTTTTT. Encoded protein: CASSLGEGRNEKLFF.

This clone is medium-sized by share. J is TRBJ2-7 and V is TRBV29-1; D remains unclear. From germline, CDR1 is SQVTM and CDR2 ANQGSEA. V was trimmed by 2 bases and J by 4 bases, leaving 9 bases between them. The CDR3 totals 12 residues. As DNA, the CDR3 is TGCAGCGTTGAACAGGCCGATTACGAGCAGTACTTC. It is translated as CSVEQADYEQYF.

V is TRBV11-1 and J is TRBJ2-5; no firm D call. The V gene lost 0 bases and the J gene lost 5 bases, with 10 bases spanning the gap. Germline assignment: CDR1 SGHAT and CDR2 FQDESV (reference sequence). The CDR3 has 14 amino acids. CDR3 protein: CASSLAYLGETQYF. The CDR3 region has the DNA TGTGCCAGCAGCTTAGCATATTTGGGTGAGACCCAGTACTTC.

The chain is built from TRBV7-9 and TRBJ2-7; TRBD1 matches 8 bases. The CDR3 runs to 16 residues. V shed 4 bases, J shed 0 bases, and the junction held 8 bases outside the gene matches. Per germline, CDR1 SEHNR and CDR2 FQNEAQ (reference sequence). CDR3 loop: CASSSVGQVSSYEQYF. The CDR3 DNA reads TGTGCCAGCAGCTCCGTGGGACAGGTTAGCTCCTACGAGCAGTACTTC. Supplemented by reference TRBV7-9 and TRBJ2-7, the full variable domain reads DTGVSQNPRHKITKRGQNVTFRCDPISEHNRLYWYRQTLGQGPEFLTYFQNEAQLEKSRLLSDRFSAERPKGSFSTLEIQRTEQGDSAMYLCASSSVGQVSSYEQYFGPGTRLTVT.